Listed here are 26 T cell receptor beta chains from one sample, sequenced in a study of early T cells in non-severe SARS-CoV-2 infection. TCRdb analysed the 5' RACE reads with MiXCR anew, one entry per CDR3 protein. This sample has 95,000 to 110,000 distinct CDR3 sequences; 11% occur once, and the top ten carry about 7.6%. Specimen: whole blood. These receptors were obtained from an adult who was a healthcare worker with PCR-confirmed SARS-CoV-2 infection or an uninfected control (not recorded which).

There are many counts of this clonotype. The rearrangement joins TRBV11-2 to TRBJ2-7; either TRBD1 or TRBD2 may supply D (5 bases each). Germline CDR1 reads SGHAT; CDR2 reads FQNNGV. The CDR3 length is 15 residues. V gave up 1 base and J gave up 7 bases, with 17 bases separating them. CDR3 loop: CASSLGVKGSTEQYF. The CDR3 nucleotides read TGTGCCAGCAGCTTAGGGGTCAAGGGGAGTACGGAGCAGTACTTC. Based on the CDR3 plus reference TRBV11-2 and TRBJ2-7, the full variable domain is EAGVAQSPRYKIIEKRQSVAFWCNPISGHATLYWYQQILGQGPKLLIQFQNNGVVDDSQLPKDRFSAERLKGVDSTLKIQPAKLEDSAVYLCASSLGVKGSTEQYFGPGTRLTVT.

This clonotype was seen more than once but under ten times. J is TRBJ2-1 and V is TRBV5-4; D gene uncertain. Trimming took 2 bases from V and 10 from J, leaving 7 bases between them. The CDR3 has 11 residues. Germline V gene data show CDR1 as SGHNT and CDR2 as YYREEE (reference sequence). CDR3 loop: CASSFRDEQFF. CDR3 coding DNA: TGTGCCAGCAGCTTTCGCGACGAGCAGTTCTTC.

This clonotype was counted ten times or more. The rearrangement joins TRBV12-3 or TRBV12-4 to TRBJ2-3; tentatively, D is TRBD1 or TRBD2 (5 bases each). The CDR3 spans 14 residues. The ends were cut back, 4 bases at V and 4 bases at J, with 12 bases in the middle. The CDR3 region is CASSSRQGADTQYF. In DNA, the CDR3 is TGTGCCAGCAGTTCCAGGCAGGGAGCAGATACGCAGTATTTT.

V usage is TRBV7-9 and J usage is TRBJ2-5; D uncertain. The length of the CDR3 is 16 residues. CDR1 SEHNR and CDR2 FQNEAQ come from the germline V gene (reference sequence). V lost 2 bases and J 0 bases, leaving 13 bases between the germline ends. As DNA, the CDR3 is TGTGCCAGCAGCTTAAGTGGGCAGGTTTACCAAGAGACCCAGTACTTC. It translates to CASSLSGQVYQETQYF.

The rearrangement links TRBV7-9 to TRBJ1-3, with D possibly matching TRBD1 (5 bases). The CDR3 has 16 residues. V was pared by 6 bases and J by 0 bases, with 15 bases between. CDR1 is SEHNR and CDR2 is FQNEAQ in the germline V gene (reference sequence). In nucleotides, the CDR3 is TGTGCCAGCAGTCCGAAGGGGATGAGCTCTGGAAACACCATATATTTT. Amino acids: CASSPKGMSSGNTIYF. Using reference TRBV7-9 and TRBJ1-3 for the parts outside the CDR3, the full variable domain is DTGVSQNPRHKITKRGQNVTFRCDPISEHNRLYWYRQTLGQGPEFLTYFQNEAQLEKSRLLSDRFSAERPKGSFSTLEIQRTEQGDSAMYLCASSPKGMSSGNTIYFGEGSWLTVV.

This clonotype has a count of ten or more. The rearrangement links TRBV29-1 to TRBJ2-7, with 9 bases fitting TRBD1. The germline V gene encodes CDR1 SQVTM and CDR2 ANQGSEA. V lost 3 bases, J lost 3 bases, and 3 bases stayed unmatched. CDR3 length: 13 amino acids. The CDR3 coding sequence is TGCAGCGTTGAGAGGGACAGGGACTACGAGCAGTACTTC. Translated, it gives CSVERDRDYEQYF.

This clonotype was seen at least ten times. This sequence joins TRBV28 and TRBJ2-1; D could derive from TRBD1 or TRBD2 (5 bases each). V lost 5 bases, J lost 8 bases, and 19 bases lay in between. The CDR3 has 15 residues. Germline V gene data show CDR1 as MDHEN and CDR2 as SYDVKM. Here the CDR3 DNA reads TGTGCCAGCAGTCCTCCGGGACGACAGAGGGATGAGCAGTTCTTC. Translation: CASSPPGRQRDEQFF. The variable domain in full, with the rest retrieved from reference TRBV28 and TRBJ2-1, is DVKVTQSSRYLVKRTGEKVFLECVQDMDHENMFWYRQDPGLGLRLIYFSYDVKMKEKGDIPEGYSVSREKKERFSLILESASTNQTSMYLCASSPPGRQRDEQFFGPGTRLTVL.

This clonotype was recorded a few times. J is TRBJ2-1 and V is TRBV7-9; 8 nucleotides line up with TRBD2. J lost 4 bases, V lost 2 bases, and 4 bases had no gene match. Per germline, CDR1 SEHNR and CDR2 FQNEAQ (reference sequence). This CDR3 has 15 amino acids. The CDR3 DNA sequence: TGTGCCAGCAGCTTATATAGCGGGACATACAATGAGCAGTTCTTC. Translating gives CASSLYSGTYNEQFF.

This clonotype has ten or more counts. This rearrangement joins TRBV7-9 to TRBJ2-3; D is unclear. This CDR3 contains 14 residues. V was pared by 2 bases and J by 2 bases, with 8 bases between. Germline V CDR1 and CDR2: SEHNR, FQNEAQ (reference sequence). The CDR3 loop reads CASSLTGHTDTQYF. The CDR3 nucleotides are TGTGCCAGCAGCTTAACCGGGCACACAGATACGCAGTATTTT.

The chain carries TRBV6-5 and TRBJ1-1; D gene uncertain. The CDR3 totals 15 residues. Germline loops: CDR1 MNHEY, CDR2 SVGAGI. Deletions cut 0 bases from V and 4 bases from J, with 12 bases between. CDR3 protein: CASSYSEVLGTEAFF. In nucleotides, the CDR3 is TGTGCCAGCAGTTACTCTGAGGTACTAGGCACTGAAGCTTTCTTT.

This clonotype has at least ten counts. The rearrangement uses TRBV7-7 and TRBJ2-2, with 9 bases matching TRBD2. V dropped 1 base and J dropped 6; count of bases not matched to a gene: 6. CDR1 SSHAT and CDR2 FNYEAQ come from the germline V gene (reference sequence). The CDR3 is 16 amino acids. CDR3: CASSLDERGRAGELFF. DNA of the CDR3: TGTGCCAGCAGCTTAGATGAGCGCGGGAGGGCCGGGGAGCTGTTTTTT.

The rearrangement joins TRBV2 to TRBJ2-5, with TRBD2 as a possible D gene (5 bases). Germline assignment: CDR1 SNHLY and CDR2 FYNNEI. This CDR3 is built from 14 residues. Between the trimmed V and J ends, which lost 7 bases and 3 bases, there was a span of 15 bases. CDR3 loop: CASTKDYLEETQYF. Written as DNA, the CDR3 is TGTGCCAGCACGAAAGACTACCTTGAAGAGACCCAGTACTTC.

The J gene is TRBJ2-7, the V gene TRBV28; D gene uncertain. The V gene lost 2 bases and the J gene lost 4 bases, with 6 bases spanning the gap. This CDR3 is 12 amino acids long. The V gene's germline CDR1 is MDHEN and CDR2 SYDVKM. In DNA, the CDR3 is TGTGCCAGCAGTTTACCGGGTTACGAGCAGTACTTC. Protein sequence: CASSLPGYEQYF.

Only one count was recorded for this clonotype. This chain joins TRBV6-2 or TRBV6-3 and TRBJ2-4; the match to TRBD2 covers 9 bases. The CDR3 sequence is 16 residues long. V shed 8 bases, J shed 0 bases, and the junction held 8 bases outside the gene matches. The germline CDR1 and CDR2 sequences are MNHEY and SVGEGT. CDR3 loop: CASHEGLAGAKNIQYF. The CDR3 DNA sequence: TGTGCCAGCCATGAGGGACTAGCTGGAGCCAAAAACATTCAGTACTTC.

This clonotype has just a few counts. The chain uses TRBV4-1 and TRBJ2-1, with D possibly being TRBD2 (6 bases). With 4 bases removed from V and 8 bases from J, the gap between germline ends came to 18 bases. The CDR3 is 15 residues long. The germline CDR1 and CDR2 sequences are MGHRA and YSYEKL. Written as DNA, the CDR3 is TGCGCCAGCAGCCCCTCCAGACTAGAAGTCCATGAGCAGTTCTTC. It translates to CASSPSRLEVHEQFF.

This clonotype was detected only a few times. The rearrangement joins TRBV9 to TRBJ1-6; D is perhaps TRBD1 (6 bases). The V end lost 4 bases, the J end lost 11 bases, and 13 bases lay between the germline ends. Germline values: CDR1 SGDLS, CDR2 YYNGEE. The CDR3 runs to 13 residues. The CDR3 here is CASSSGERPPLHF. The CDR3 nucleotides are TGTGCCAGCAGCTCAGGGGAGAGGCCACCCCTCCACTTT.

This clonotype was counted at least ten times. The V call is TRBV3-1, the J call TRBJ2-1, with 7 bases aligning to TRBD2. Trimming took 3 bases from V and 7 from J; bases not matched to a gene: 15. The CDR3 runs 17 residues. Per germline, CDR1 LGHDT and CDR2 YNNKEL (reference sequence). The CDR3 sequence: CASSHRLARQEGNEQFF. CDR3 nucleotide sequence: TGTGCCAGCAGCCATAGACTAGCCCGCCAGGAAGGGAATGAGCAGTTCTTC.

This clonotype was seen at least ten times. The chain is built from TRBV5-1 and TRBJ1-1; D remains ambiguous. Trimming pared 5 bases from V and 1 base from J, leaving 12 bases between. The V gene's germline CDR1 is SGHRS and CDR2 YFSETQ. The CDR3 totals 14 residues. Here the CDR3 reads CASSEAPANTEAFF. Here the CDR3 DNA reads TGCGCCAGCAGTGAGGCCCCAGCGAACACTGAAGCTTTCTTT.

This clonotype has a count of ten or more. V usage is TRBV3-1 and J usage is TRBJ1-1; D gene ambiguous. The CDR3 length is 17 residues. The V end was cut by 4 bases, the J end by 4 bases, with 22 bases between. Germline CDR1 LGHDT, CDR2 YNNKEL (reference sequence). CDR3 nucleotide sequence: TGTGCCAGCAGCCCGACGGAACCCCTCCCGGGTCCCACTGAAGCTTTCTTT. It translates to CASSPTEPLPGPTEAFF. Full variable domain (missing parts from reference TRBV3-1 and TRBJ1-1): DTAVSQTPKYLVTQMGNDKSIKCEQNLGHDTMYWYKQDSKKFLKIMFSYNNKELIINETVPNRFSPKSPDKAHLNLHINSLELGDSAVYFCASSPTEPLPGPTEAFFGQGTRLTVV.

In this sample, this clonotype turned up a few times. This sequence joins TRBV4-3 and TRBJ2-3; TRBD2 aligns across 8 bases. The ends lost 1 base at V and 6 bases at J; junction bases unmatched: 12. From germline, CDR1 is LGHNA and CDR2 YSLEER. The CDR3 has 17 amino acids. DNA of the CDR3: TGCGCCAGCAGCCAAGCGGGTACTAGCGGAAACAGGGATACGCAGTATTTT. Protein product: CASSQAGTSGNRDTQYF.

On this clonotype: A much larger clone differs by one base, so this may be a read error. The chain has TRBV7-2 and TRBJ2-3, with no clear D. The CDR3 sequence is 15 residues long. Germline CDR1 and CDR2: SGHTA and FQGNSA. CDR3 coding DNA: TGTGCCAACAGCTTAAATGGGCAGAGCACAGATACGCAGTATTTT. It yields the protein CANSLNGQSTDTQYF. The whole variable domain, filled in from reference TRBV7-2 and TRBJ2-3, reads GAGVSQSPSNKVTEKGKDVELRCDPISGHTALYWYRQSLGQGLEFLIYFQGNSAPDKSGLPSDRFSAERTGGSVSTLTIQRTQQEDSAVYLCANSLNGQSTDTQYFGPGTRLTVL.

This clonotype has at least ten counts. The chain joins TRBV15 to TRBJ2-5, with unresolved D. The CDR3 length is 15 residues. The germline V gene has CDR1 LNHNV and CDR2 YYDKDF (reference sequence). Deletions cut 0 bases from V and 2 bases from J, with 10 bases between. The CDR3 sequence: CATSRDPGQQETQYF. Here the CDR3 DNA reads TGTGCCACCAGCAGAGATCCCGGGCAGCAAGAGACCCAGTACTTC.

The chain combines TRBV4-2 with TRBJ2-1; 8 bases fit TRBD2. The V segment lost 1 base and the J segment 7 bases; nucleotides outside the gene matches: 9. The CDR3 has 16 amino acids. Germline V gene data show CDR1 as LGHNA and CDR2 as YNFKEQ. The CDR3 DNA sequence: TGTGCCAGCAGCCAAGTCGAAACTAGCGGCCCTAATGAGCAGTTCTTC. This encodes CASSQVETSGPNEQFF.

In this sample, this clonotype turned up many times. The gene calls are TRBV3-1 and TRBJ2-4, with D hard to call. V dropped 1 base and J dropped 4 bases, with 14 bases sitting between them. Germline CDR1 and CDR2: LGHDT and YNNKEL (reference sequence). This CDR3 region has 16 residues. The CDR3 protein is CASSQAPTMRKNIQYF. The CDR3 coding sequence is TGTGCCAGCAGCCAAGCCCCCACTATGCGGAAAAACATTCAGTACTTC.

This clonotype appeared many times. CDR3 amino acids: CASSVEGSSGRGEQFF. CDR3 bases: TGTGCCAGCAGCGTAGAGGGTTCGAGCGGGAGGGGTGAGCAGTTCTTC. The chain couples TRBV9 to TRBJ2-1; 10 bases line up with TRBD2. Germline V gives CDR1 SGDLS, CDR2 YYNGEE. This CDR3 spans 16 amino acids. V shed 0 bases and J 9 bases; nucleotides not matched to a gene: 9.

This clonotype has ten or more counts. The V gene is TRBV4-3, the J gene TRBJ2-7; a possible D gene is TRBD2 (5 bases). Germline-derived CDR1 and CDR2 are LGHNA and YSLEER. Trimming removed 1 base at V and 12 bases at J, with 16 bases between. CDR3 size: 13 residues. CDR3 sequence reads: CASSQVRASGRYF. DNA for the CDR3: TGCGCCAGCAGCCAAGTTCGGGCGTCGGGAAGGTACTTC.